Listed below are T cell receptor beta chains from one sample, sequenced in a study of human T cells and chemical hapten exposure. TCRdb used MiXCR to reprocess the RACE reads, holding one entry per CDR3 protein. The sample has more than 55,000 distinct CDR3 sequences, roughly 9.8% seen once. This specimen consisted of whole blood, obtained in connection with sensitization to the hapten diphenylcyclopropenone (DPC). The source of these receptors is a woman aged 40 to 55 with alopecia areata. Some clones in this sample may be carry-over from other donors' samples. Each CDR3 is given with its conserved first and last residue. The D gene is left open where the match is weak. Clone size is not always given. Where it is, it says once, few, many or a class for expanded clones.

size,J,V,D,CDR3,DNA
.,TRBJ2-2,TRBV28,.,CASTGVPNTGELFF,TGTGCCAGCACGGGGGTACCGAACACCGGGGAGCTGTTTTTT
few,TRBJ1-1,TRBV13,.,CASSFNRGEAFF,TGTGCCAGCAGCTTTAATCGGGGGGAAGCTTTCTTT
many,TRBJ2-3,TRBV20-1,TRBD2,CSATGTSGGAVTQYF,TGCAGTGCTACCGGGACTAGCGGGGGGGCCGTGACGCAGTATTTT
.,TRBJ2-3,TRBV4-2,.,CASSQANKDTQYF,TGTGCCAGCAGCCAAGCCAACAAAGATACGCAGTATTTT
.,TRBJ1-1,TRBV19,.,CASSPLDRGSDTEAFF,TGTGCCAGTAGTCCCTTGGATCGGGGGTCAGACACTGAAGCTTTCTTT
few,TRBJ2-2,TRBV7-8,TRBD2,CASSLLAGIYRLNTGELFF,TGTGCCAGCAGCTTACTAGCGGGGATATATCGACTGAACACCGGGGAGCTGTTTTTT
few,TRBJ2-3,TRBV28,TRBD1,CASSQAGGAVTDTQYF,TGTGCCAGCAGCCAGGCAGGGGGCGCCGTCACAGATACGCAGTATTTT
many,TRBJ1-4,TRBV19,.,CASSIDGVTEKLFF,TGTGCCAGTAGTATAGACGGGGTTACCGAAAAACTGTTTTTT
many,TRBJ2-2,TRBV12-3/TRBV12-4,.,CASSMQGMVTGELFF,TGTGCCAGCAGCATGCAGGGAATGGTCACCGGGGAGCTGTTTTTT
many,TRBJ2-6,TRBV6-1,.,CASSRELSTPGANVLTF,TGTGCCAGCAGTAGAGAACTCTCCACCCCTGGGGCCAACGTCCTGACTTTC
many,TRBJ1-3,TRBV29-1,TRBD1,CSVGMEGAGGGNTIYF,TGCAGCGTTGGGATGGAGGGGGCTGGTGGTGGAAACACCATATATTTT
many,TRBJ2-3,TRBV5-1,.,CASSGVGADTQYF,TGCGCCAGCAGCGGAGTAGGAGCAGATACGCAGTATTTT
.,TRBJ2-6,TRBV6-5,.,CASSRPGTGANVLTF,TGTGCCAGCAGCCGACCAGGGACTGGGGCCAACGTCCTGACTTTC
.,TRBJ1-4,TRBV6-5,.,CASREEGRRNEKLFF,TGTGCCAGCCGCGAGGAGGGCAGGAGGAATGAAAAACTGTTTTTT